Shown below are 16 T cell receptor beta chains from a single sample sequenced in a study of T-cell memory formation after mild COVID-19. TCRdb processed the 5' RACE reads anew with MiXCR; each CDR3 protein has one entry. The sample records roughly 160,000 distinct CDR3 sequences, 10% to 15% being singletons. Sample: PBMCs or a T cell subset sorted from them (not recorded which). The source is a man in his late teens or twenties who had mild COVID-19 (a few samples of this study predate the infection). Cell type and time point are not known.

The sample holds a few counts of this clonotype. The chain combines TRBV12-3 or TRBV12-4 with TRBJ1-1, with D possibly matching TRBD1 (5 bases). V gave up 3 bases and J gave up 10 bases, with 18 bases separating them. This CDR3 contains 14 residues. The CDR3 coding sequence is TGTGCCAGCAGTTTGCGGGACCCTACCCGGGGAGCTTTCTTT. The encoded protein is CASSLRDPTRGAFF.

This clonotype showed up just a few times. The chain links TRBV6-5 to TRBJ2-7, with a tentative D call TRBD1 (5 bases). Trimming took off 9 bases at V and 0 bases at J, with 15 bases between the two ends. CDR1 and CDR2 from the germline V gene are MNHEY and SVGAGI. This CDR3 spans 14 amino acids. Here the CDR3 DNA reads TGTGCCAGTAAGGTTATAGGGGCCTCCTACGAGCAGTACTTC. Amino acids: CASKVIGASYEQYF.

J is TRBJ1-5 and V is TRBV18, with D perhaps TRBD1 (6 bases). V was clipped by 3 bases and J by 2 bases, with 11 bases between them. Germline CDR1 and CDR2: KGHSH and LQKENI. CDR3 size: 15 residues. The CDR3 DNA reads as TGTGCCAGCTCACCGGGACAAACGGGCAATCAGCCCCAGCATTTT. As protein: CASSPGQTGNQPQHF. The entire variable domain, with the rest obtained from reference TRBV18 and TRBJ1-5, is as follows: NAGVMQNPRHLVRRRGQEARLRCSPMKGHSHVYWYRQLPEEGLKFMVYLQKENIIDESGMPKERFSAEFPKEGPSILRIQQVVRGDSAAYFCASSPGQTGNQPQHFGDGTRLSIL.

V and J are TRBV15 and TRBJ2-7; either TRBD1 or TRBD2 may supply D (5 bases each). The germline V and J ends were trimmed by 4 bases and 5 bases, with 12 bases remaining between them. Per the germline V gene, CDR1 is LNHNV and CDR2 is YYDKDF (reference sequence). The CDR3 is made up of 13 amino acids. The chain's CDR3 is CATSTGQSDEQYF. CDR3 nucleotide sequence: TGTGCCACCAGCACGGGGCAATCGGACGAGCAGTACTTC.

This clonotype has just a few counts. The rearrangement links TRBV6-5 to TRBJ1-2; D is ambiguous. This CDR3 has 13 amino acids. The germline V gene has CDR1 MNHEY and CDR2 SVGAGI. V was pared by 0 bases and J by 5 bases, with 7 bases between. In DNA, the CDR3 is TGTGCCAGCAGTTACTCCGGGAAATATGGCTACACCTTC. Its translation: CASSYSGKYGYTF.

This sequence joins TRBV19 and TRBJ2-4, with 7 bases lining up with TRBD2. The trim removed 5 bases at V and 0 bases at J, leaving 10 bases unmatched. This CDR3 comprises 17 residues. Germline assignment: CDR1 LNHDA and CDR2 SQIVND (reference sequence). The CDR3 region is CASSFPLAALAKNIQYF. The CDR3 DNA is TGTGCCAGTAGTTTCCCTCTAGCGGCTTTAGCCAAAAACATTCAGTACTTC.

V and J are TRBV7-9 and TRBJ2-7; no definite D call. The CDR3 runs to 13 residues. V gave up 5 bases and J gave up 6 bases, with 14 bases separating them. Germline V gene data show CDR1 as SEHNR and CDR2 as FQNEAQ (reference sequence). Here the CDR3 reads CASSPSKRGEQYV. The CDR3 nucleotides are TGTGCCAGCAGCCCCTCCAAAAGAGGCGAGCAGTACGTC.

This clonotype occurred a few times. The chain combines TRBV4-3 with TRBJ2-2; D may match TRBD1 or TRBD2 (5 bases each). This CDR3 comprises 17 residues. The V and J ends lost 0 bases and 4 bases respectively, with 15 bases between them. CDR1 and CDR2 (germline): LGHNA, YSLEER. The chain's CDR3 is CASSQDLGRAGTGELFF. DNA for the CDR3: TGCGCCAGCAGCCAAGATCTGGGCAGGGCGGGCACCGGGGAGCTGTTTTTT.

This clonotype has a handful of counts. The chain carries TRBV4-2 and TRBJ2-1, with TRBD2 matching 9 bases. CDR1 and CDR2 from the germline V gene are LGHNA and YNFKEQ. After removal of 0 bases from V and 8 bases from J, the junction contained 14 bases not matched to a gene. The length of the CDR3 is 18 residues. DNA of the CDR3: TGTGCCAGCAGCCAAGAAGTCGCCGGTGGCGGGGGGGCAGATGAGCAGTTCTTC. It yields the protein CASSQEVAGGGGADEQFF.

This clonotype was observed a few times. This chain uses TRBV7-2 with TRBJ2-5, with TRBD2 matching 10 bases. V trimming: 1 base; J trimming: 5 bases; junction bases outside the gene matches: 10. There are 17 residues in the CDR3. CDR1 and CDR2 (germline): SGHTA, FQGNSA. CDR3: CASSLGGVSGGMETQYF. CDR3 DNA sequence: TGTGCCAGCAGCTTAGGAGGGGTTAGCGGGGGGATGGAGACCCAGTACTTC.

In this sample, this clonotype turned up a few times. The chain combines TRBV5-1 with TRBJ2-5; 8 nucleotides align to TRBD2. This CDR3 is 14 amino acids long. Germline CDR1 reads SGHRS; CDR2 reads YFSETQ. Trimming cost V 4 bases and J 7 bases; bases outside gene matches: 9. Here the CDR3 DNA reads TGCGCCAGCAGCCCACCGGGGGGGGCTGGGACCCAGTACTTC. Translating gives CASSPPGGAGTQYF.

This clonotype has just a few counts. The chain couples TRBV25-1 to TRBJ1-2; D is undetermined. The CDR3 consists of 11 residues. Trimming removed 4 bases at V and 2 bases at J, with 2 bases between. Germline V CDR1 and CDR2: MGHDK, SYGVNS. CDR3: CASSANYGYTF. CDR3 DNA sequence: TGTGCCAGCAGTGCCAACTATGGCTACACCTTC.

The sample holds a few counts of this clonotype. The chain joins TRBV7-9 to TRBJ2-5, with 7 bases fitting TRBD2. Germline loops: CDR1 SEHNR, CDR2 FQNEAQ (reference sequence). J lost 4 bases, V lost 3 bases, and 14 bases had no gene match. This CDR3 region has 17 residues. The CDR3 DNA is TGTGCCAGCAGCTTTCCGGCTTGGGAGGGGATTGTAGAGACCCAGTACTTC. It specifies CASSFPAWEGIVETQYF.

This clonotype was observed many times. The chain links TRBV6-5 to TRBJ2-3, with 12 positions matching TRBD2. CDR1 and CDR2 from the germline V gene are MNHEY and SVGAGI. After removal of 5 bases from V and 5 bases from J, the junction contained 5 bases not matched to a gene. The CDR3 covers 15 residues. For the CDR3, the DNA is TGTGCCAGCAGTCTTTCACTAGCGGGGGGAGATACGCAGTATTTT. It specifies CASSLSLAGGDTQYF.

This CDR3 reads CASSAPPGQGRLGYGYTF. CDR3 DNA: TGTGCCAGCAGCGCCCCCCCCGGACAGGGAAGATTGGGCTATGGCTACACCTTC. The rearrangement links TRBV21-1 to TRBJ1-2; TRBD1 was called by the table and not checked on the DNA. TRBV21-1 is deemed a pseudogene. This CDR3 region has 18 residues.

The V call is TRBV7-2, the J call TRBJ1-5; D is possibly TRBD1 (5 bases). This CDR3 is built from 15 residues. CDR1 is SGHTA and CDR2 is FQGNSA in the germline V gene. The ends were cut back, 5 bases at V and 6 bases at J, with 17 bases in the middle. The CDR3 nucleotides read TGTGCCAGCAGCCCCCTAAGTCAGGGAAGTCAGCCCCAGCATTTT. Encoded protein: CASSPLSQGSQPQHF.